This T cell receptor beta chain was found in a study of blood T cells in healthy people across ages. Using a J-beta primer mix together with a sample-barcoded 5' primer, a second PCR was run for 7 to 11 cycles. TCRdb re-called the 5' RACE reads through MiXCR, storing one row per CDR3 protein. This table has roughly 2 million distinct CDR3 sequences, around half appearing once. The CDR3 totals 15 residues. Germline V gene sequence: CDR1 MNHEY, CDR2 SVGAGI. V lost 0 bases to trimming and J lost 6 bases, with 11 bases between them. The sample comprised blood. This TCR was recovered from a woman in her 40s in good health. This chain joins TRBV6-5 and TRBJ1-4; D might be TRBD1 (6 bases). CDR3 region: CASSYSDRRYEKLFF. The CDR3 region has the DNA TGTGCCAGCAGTTACTCGGACAGAAGATATGAAAAACTGTTTTTT.